This record concerns one TCR beta chain sequence. In germline, CDR1 is MNHEY, CDR2 SVGEGT. This CDR3 is 16 amino acids long. J was trimmed by 2 bases and V by 2 bases; bases with no gene match: 7. TCRdb fed the RT-PCR reads into MiXCR, producing one record per CDR3 protein. In the table there are hundreds of thousands of distinct CDR3 sequences, 14% of which are singletons. Sequencing was carried out using memory CD4+ T cells from blood. This sequence originates from a female donor in good health, serving as a healthy control. V usage is TRBV6-2 or TRBV6-3 and J usage is TRBJ2-3; TRBD2 agrees at 7 bases. CDR3 nucleotides: TGTGCCAGCAGTTACGAGTTGGGAGGGGCCACAGATACGCAGTATTTT. Protein product: CASSYELGGATDTQYF.